This T cell receptor (beta chain) was recorded in a study of shared clonotypes between healthy human individuals. Whole-study findings and limits: Blood was the sole source, and tissue repertoires probably differ. Few donors restricted represented genetic and exposure-history diversity.

The germline CDR1 and CDR2 sequences are ENHRY and SYGVKD. V was pared by 7 bases and J by 6 bases, with 11 bases of the junction left unmatched. The CDR3 is 15 residues long. Authors' data handling: Junction-only immunoSEQ sequences carried no quality scores, so filtering differed. Using immunoSEQ multiplex PCR, the repertoire was profiled, and TCRdb retains in-frame clones only, with some absent. The V and J calls and clone size are taken from that table; D and trimming were inferred from the DNA. Of some 490,000 clones in the sample, 81% are singletons; the top ten hold approximately 11%. Those who donated, Caucasian adults without exception, all lived in Nashville, Tennessee. To note about this clone: Its specificity is not known.

The rearrangement joins TRBV10-3 to TRBJ2-1; TRBD1 aligns across 8 bases. The source is a woman aged 40 to 49 in good health. Some clones in this sample may be carry-over from other donors' samples. Sequenced: PBMCs. DNA for the CDR3: TGTGCCATCACTCCCGGACAGGGACGAATCAATGAGCAGTTCTTC. It is translated as CAITPGQGRINEQFF.